This entry concerns a single T cell receptor beta chain. The antigen is not known. The entry originates in a study of cytotoxic CD8 clonotypes in ibrutinib-treated CLL. Turning to the study itself: The study included 11 relapsed/refractory and over 14 treatment-naive patients; under 18 had IGHV unmutated disease.

Germline V CDR1 and CDR2: SGDLS, YYNGEE. This CDR3 is built from 15 residues. V gave up 0 bases and J gave up 4 bases, with 11 bases separating them. Study conclusions and caveats: Sustained-remission and progressing patients diverged in sampling times. Public clonotypes showed up rarely, and on treatment they shrank or held steady.

A 1 in 200,000 to 1 in 1 million T cell depth was the sequencing target. The assay was immunoSEQ multiplex PCR, and TCRdb's table has in-frame clones only and misses some. The data show approximately 300,000 clones, around four fifths seen once. The sequence was collected from a human donor with chronic lymphocytic leukemia. This specimen was PBMCs, taken before ibrutinib treatment. The chain links TRBV9 to TRBJ1-3; D is undetermined. The CDR3: CASSVGRTGGNTIYF. Written as DNA, the CDR3 is TGTGCCAGCAGCGTAGGGCGGACTGGGGGAAACACCATATATTTT.